This section outlines one T cell receptor (beta chain) sequence together with its context. This entry belongs to a study of blood T cells in healthy people across ages. Trimming stripped 7 bases from V and 8 bases from J, with 22 bases between. This CDR3 spans 15 amino acids. CDR1 is SGHKS and CDR2 is YYEKEE in the germline V gene (reference sequence). PCR was performed a second time for about 7 to 12 cycles using a sample-barcoded 5' primer and a J-beta primer mix. MiXCR, applied by TCRdb to the 5' RACE reads, yields one record per CDR3 protein. The sample has around 1,800,000 distinct CDR3 sequences, roughly two fifths seen once.

The sequence was collected from a human donor in good health. Source material: blood. V usage is TRBV5-5 and J usage is TRBJ2-1; D is unclear. The CDR3 DNA follows: TGTGCCAGCCGGCGTAGGTTCCGGAAATACGATGAGCAGTTCTTC. Encoded protein: CASRRRFRKYDEQFF.